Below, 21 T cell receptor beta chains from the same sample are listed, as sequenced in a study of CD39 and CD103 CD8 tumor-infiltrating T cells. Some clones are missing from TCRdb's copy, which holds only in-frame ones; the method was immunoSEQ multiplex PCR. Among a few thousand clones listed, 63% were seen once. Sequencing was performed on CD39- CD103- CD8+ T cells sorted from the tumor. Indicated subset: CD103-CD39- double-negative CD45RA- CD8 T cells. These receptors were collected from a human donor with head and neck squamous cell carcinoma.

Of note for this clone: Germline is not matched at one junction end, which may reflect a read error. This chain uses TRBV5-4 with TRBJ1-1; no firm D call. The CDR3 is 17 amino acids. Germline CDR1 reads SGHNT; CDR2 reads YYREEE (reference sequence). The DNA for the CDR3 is TGCGCCAGCAGCCAAGATCCCCGGGAGGGAGGTGACACTGAAGCTTTCTTT. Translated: CASSQDPREGGDTEAFF.

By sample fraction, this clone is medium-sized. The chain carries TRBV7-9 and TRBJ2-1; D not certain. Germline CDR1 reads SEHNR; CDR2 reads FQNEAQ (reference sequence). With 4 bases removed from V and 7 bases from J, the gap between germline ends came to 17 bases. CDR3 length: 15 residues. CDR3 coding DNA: TGTGCCAGCAGCTCCCCACTTAGGAGCTCTAATGAGCAGTTCTTC. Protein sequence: CASSSPLRSSNEQFF. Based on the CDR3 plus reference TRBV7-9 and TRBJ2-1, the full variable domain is DTGVSQNPRHKITKRGQNVTFRCDPISEHNRLYWYRQTLGQGPEFLTYFQNEAQLEKSRLLSDRFSAERPKGSFSTLEIQRTEQGDSAMYLCASSSPLRSSNEQFFGPGTRLTVL.

The CDR3 coding sequence is TGTGCCAGCAGCTTCGGGACCGGGGAGCTGTTTTTT. It specifies CASSFGTGELFF. This chain connects TRBV5-5 to TRBJ2-2; D gene ambiguous. The CDR3 contains 12 residues. The germline V gene encodes CDR1 SGHKS and CDR2 YYEKEE (reference sequence). Trimming shortened V by 2 bases and J by 5 bases, and 4 bases separated the two germline ends. The entire variable domain, with the rest obtained from reference TRBV5-5 and TRBJ2-2, is as follows: DAGVTQSPTHLIKTRGQQVTLRCSPISGHKSVSWYQQVLGQGPQFIFQYYEKEERGRGNFPDRFSARQFPNYSSELNVNALLLGDSALYLCASSFGTGELFFGEGSRLTVL.

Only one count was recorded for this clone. The CDR3 nucleotides are TGTGCCAGCAGTATGACCGCCAGGAGTACGCAGTATTTT. Translated, it gives CASSMTARSTQYF. The V and J genes are TRBV28 and TRBJ2-3; D ambiguous. The CDR3 has 13 residues. Per germline, CDR1 MDHEN and CDR2 SYDVKM. The V end was cut by 5 bases, the J end by 8 bases, with 14 bases between.

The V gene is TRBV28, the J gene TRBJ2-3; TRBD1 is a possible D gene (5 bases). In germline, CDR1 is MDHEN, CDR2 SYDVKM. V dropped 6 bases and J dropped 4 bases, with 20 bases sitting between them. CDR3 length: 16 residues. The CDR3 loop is CASSIQGSRVSDTQYF. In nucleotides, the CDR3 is TGTGCCAGCAGCATCCAGGGTAGTAGAGTATCAGATACGCAGTATTTT.

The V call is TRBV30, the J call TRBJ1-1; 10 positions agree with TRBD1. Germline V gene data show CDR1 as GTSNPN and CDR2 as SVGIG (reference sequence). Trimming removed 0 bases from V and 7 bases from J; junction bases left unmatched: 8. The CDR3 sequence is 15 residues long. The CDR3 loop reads CAWSVTGTGVFEAFF. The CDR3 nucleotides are TGTGCCTGGAGTGTAACAGGGACAGGGGTATTTGAAGCTTTCTTT.

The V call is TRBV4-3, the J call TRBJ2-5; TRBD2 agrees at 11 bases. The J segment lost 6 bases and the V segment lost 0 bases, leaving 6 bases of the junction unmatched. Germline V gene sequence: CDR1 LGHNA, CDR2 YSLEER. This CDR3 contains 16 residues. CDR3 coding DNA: TGCGCCAGCAGCCAAGAGTTAGCGGGGGGGACCAAGACCCAGTACTTC. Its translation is CASSQELAGGTKTQYF.

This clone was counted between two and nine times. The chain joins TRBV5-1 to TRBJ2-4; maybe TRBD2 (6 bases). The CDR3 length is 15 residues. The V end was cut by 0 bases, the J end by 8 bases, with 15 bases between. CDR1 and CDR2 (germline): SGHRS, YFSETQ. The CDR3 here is CASSLAGGGWDIQYF. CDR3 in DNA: TGCGCCAGCAGCTTGGCTGGAGGAGGGTGGGACATTCAGTACTTC.

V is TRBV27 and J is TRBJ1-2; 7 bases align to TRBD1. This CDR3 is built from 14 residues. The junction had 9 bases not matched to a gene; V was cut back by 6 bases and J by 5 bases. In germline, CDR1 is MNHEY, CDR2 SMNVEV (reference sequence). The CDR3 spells CASRGGGGRYGYTF. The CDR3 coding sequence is TGTGCCAGCAGGGGGGGAGGGGGCAGGTATGGCTACACCTTC.

The CDR3 region has the DNA TGTGCCAGCAGTTTATGGTCAGATCGGGGGGCAACTAATGAAAAACTGTTTTTT. It encodes CASSLWSDRGATNEKLFF. The genes are TRBV28 and TRBJ1-4; a weak D match, TRBD1 (5 bases). V was clipped by 0 bases and J by 0 bases, with 14 bases between them. This CDR3 comprises 18 residues. Germline V gene data show CDR1 as MDHEN and CDR2 as SYDVKM.

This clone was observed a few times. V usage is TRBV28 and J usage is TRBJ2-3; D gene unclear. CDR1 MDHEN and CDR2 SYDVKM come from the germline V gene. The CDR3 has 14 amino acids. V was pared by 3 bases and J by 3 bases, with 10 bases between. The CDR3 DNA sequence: TGTGCCAGCAGTTTTCTCTCTGGGACAGATACGCAGTATTTT. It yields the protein CASSFLSGTDTQYF.

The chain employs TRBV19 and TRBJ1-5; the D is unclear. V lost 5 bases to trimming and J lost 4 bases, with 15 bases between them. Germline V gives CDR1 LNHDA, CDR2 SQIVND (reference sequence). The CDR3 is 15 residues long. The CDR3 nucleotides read TGTGCCAGTAGTGCCGTCCTCGGTTGGAATCAGCCCCAGCATTTT. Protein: CASSAVLGWNQPQHF.

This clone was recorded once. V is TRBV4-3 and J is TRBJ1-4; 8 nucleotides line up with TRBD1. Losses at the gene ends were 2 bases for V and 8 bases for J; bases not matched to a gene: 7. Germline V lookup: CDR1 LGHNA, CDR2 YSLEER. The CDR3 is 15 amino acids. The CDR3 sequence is CASSQQQGVAEKLFF. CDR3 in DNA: TGCGCCAGCAGCCAACAACAGGGGGTGGCCGAAAAACTGTTTTTT.

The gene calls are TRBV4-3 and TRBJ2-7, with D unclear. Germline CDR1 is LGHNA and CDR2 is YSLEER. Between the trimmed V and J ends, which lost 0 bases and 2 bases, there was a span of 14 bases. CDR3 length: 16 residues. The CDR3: CASSQEGSAAAYEQYF. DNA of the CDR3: TGCGCCAGCAGCCAAGAAGGCAGCGCGGCGGCCTACGAGCAGTACTTC.

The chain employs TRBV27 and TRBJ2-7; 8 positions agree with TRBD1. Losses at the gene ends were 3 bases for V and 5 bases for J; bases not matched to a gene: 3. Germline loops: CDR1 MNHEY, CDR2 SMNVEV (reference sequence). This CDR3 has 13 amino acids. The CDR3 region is CASSFQGADEQYF. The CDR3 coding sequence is TGTGCCAGCAGTTTCCAGGGGGCCGACGAGCAGTACTTC.

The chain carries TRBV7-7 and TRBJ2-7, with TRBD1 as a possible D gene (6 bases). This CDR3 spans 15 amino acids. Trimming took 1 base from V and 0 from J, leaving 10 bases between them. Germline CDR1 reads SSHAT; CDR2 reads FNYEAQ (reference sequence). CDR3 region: CASSLVAGDSYEQYF. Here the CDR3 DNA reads TGTGCCAGCAGCTTAGTGGCAGGGGACTCCTACGAGCAGTACTTC.

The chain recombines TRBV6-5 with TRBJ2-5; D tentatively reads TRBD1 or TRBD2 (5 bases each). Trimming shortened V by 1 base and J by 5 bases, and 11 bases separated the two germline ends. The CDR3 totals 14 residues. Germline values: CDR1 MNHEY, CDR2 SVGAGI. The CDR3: CASSYYGASETQYF. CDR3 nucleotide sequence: TGTGCCAGCAGTTACTACGGGGCTAGCGAGACCCAGTACTTC.

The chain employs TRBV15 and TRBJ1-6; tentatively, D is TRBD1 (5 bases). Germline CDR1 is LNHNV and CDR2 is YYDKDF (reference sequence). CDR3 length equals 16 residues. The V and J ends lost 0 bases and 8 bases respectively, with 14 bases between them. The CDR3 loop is CATSRDQAGQDSPLHF. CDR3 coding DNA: TGTGCCACCAGCAGAGATCAGGCAGGGCAAGATTCACCCCTCCACTTT.

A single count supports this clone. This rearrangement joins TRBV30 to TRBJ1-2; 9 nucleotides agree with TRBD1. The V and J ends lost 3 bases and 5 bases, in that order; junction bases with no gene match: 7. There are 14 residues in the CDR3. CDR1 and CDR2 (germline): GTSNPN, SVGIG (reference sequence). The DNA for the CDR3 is TGTGCCTGGAGCCGGGACAGGGACTTTTATGGCTACACCTTC. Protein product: CAWSRDRDFYGYTF.

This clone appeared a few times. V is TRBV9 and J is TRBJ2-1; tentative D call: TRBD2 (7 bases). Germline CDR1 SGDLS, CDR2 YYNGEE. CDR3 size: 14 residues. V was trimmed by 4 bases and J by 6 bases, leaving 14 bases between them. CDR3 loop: CASSLGGPANEQFF. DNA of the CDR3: TGTGCCAGCAGCCTGGGGGGGCCTGCCAATGAGCAGTTCTTC. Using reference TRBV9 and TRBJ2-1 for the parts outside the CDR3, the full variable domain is DSGVTQTPKHLITATGQRVTLRCSPRSGDLSVYWYQQSLDQGLQFLIQYYNGEERAKGNILERFSAQQFPDLHSELNLSSLELGDSALYFCASSLGGPANEQFFGPGTRLTVL.

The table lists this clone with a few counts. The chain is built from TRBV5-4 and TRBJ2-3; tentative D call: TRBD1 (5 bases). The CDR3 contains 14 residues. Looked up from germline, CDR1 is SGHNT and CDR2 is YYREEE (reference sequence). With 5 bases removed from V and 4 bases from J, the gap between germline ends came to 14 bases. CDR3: CASSFQGNADTQYF. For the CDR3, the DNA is TGTGCCAGCAGTTTTCAGGGTAACGCAGATACGCAGTATTTT.